The next 16 T cell receptor beta chains were all read from a single sample in a study of T cell repertoires in MIS-A myocarditis. Only in-frame clones appear in the TCRdb table, and some are missing; sequencing was by immunoSEQ multiplex PCR. The data hold about 10,000 clones, with around 83% observed a single time. Sample: right ventricle heart tissue obtained at autopsy. These receptors came from a man aged 18 to 35 with fulminant myocarditis from multisystem inflammatory syndrome in adults (MIS-A) after COVID-19.

The V gene is TRBV19, the J gene TRBJ1-1; D is perhaps TRBD1 (5 bases). Trimming removed 4 bases at V and 0 bases at J, with 15 bases between. Per the germline V gene, CDR1 is LNHDA and CDR2 is SQIVND (reference sequence). The CDR3 totals 16 residues. The CDR3 sequence is CASSSLLGHMNTEAFF. CDR3 nucleotides: TGTGCCAGTAGTAGCCTCCTCGGACACATGAACACTGAAGCTTTCTTT.

V is TRBV7-6 and J is TRBJ2-7; 7 bases are shared with TRBD2. Germline V gene data show CDR1 as SGHVS and CDR2 as FNYEAQ. CDR3 size: 14 residues. Unmatched junction bases numbered 6, after V lost 5 bases and J lost 2 bases. CDR3 coding DNA: TGTGCCAGCAGCCCAGCGGGGCCTACCTACGAGCAGTACTTC. Its translation: CASSPAGPTYEQYF.

The chain carries TRBV6-5 and TRBJ1-1, with D possibly TRBD1 on 6 matching bases. V gave up 7 bases and J gave up 3 bases, with 15 bases separating them. CDR1 and CDR2 (germline): MNHEY, SVGAGI. CDR3 size: 14 residues. CDR3 in DNA: TGTGCCAGCACTCAATCGGACAGCTACACTGAAGCTTTCTTT. It yields the protein CASTQSDSYTEAFF.

V gene TRBV5-4 combines with J gene TRBJ2-7; D is unresolved. The CDR3 spans 11 residues. Germline CDR1 is SGHNT and CDR2 is YYREEE (reference sequence). Trimming pared 1 base from V and 5 bases from J, leaving 4 bases between. The CDR3: CASSLLDEQYF. As DNA, the CDR3 is TGTGCCAGCAGCTTGCTGGACGAGCAGTACTTC.

The chain joins TRBV6-5 to TRBJ2-7; the match to TRBD2 covers 8 bases. CDR3 size: 15 residues. V shed 4 bases, J shed 3 bases, and the junction held 8 bases outside the gene matches. CDR1 MNHEY and CDR2 SVGAGI come from the germline V gene. In DNA form, the CDR3 reads TGTGCCAGCAGTTCCCAGCGGGAGATGAGCTACGAGCAGTACTTC. This sequence encodes CASSSQREMSYEQYF.

In this sample, this clone turned up once. The CDR3 region has the DNA TGCGCCAGCAGCCAAGTCGGGAGTTCCTACAATGAGCAGTTCTTC. It codes for CASSQVGSSYNEQFF. This sequence joins TRBV4-1 and TRBJ2-1, with TRBD2 as a possible D gene (6 bases). The CDR3 has 15 residues. Germline V CDR1 and CDR2: MGHRA, YSYEKL. V was pared by 1 base and J by 1 base, with 8 bases between.

This chain links TRBV28 with TRBJ2-1; 10 positions agree with TRBD2. Germline-derived CDR1 and CDR2 are MDHEN and SYDVKM. The CDR3 has 18 residues. The V gene end was trimmed by 6 bases and the J gene end by 3 bases; junction bases not matched to a gene: 14. The CDR3 DNA follows: TGTGCCAGCAGGACCGGGGTTAGCGGGAGGTCTTACTACAATGAGCAGTTCTTC. Its translation: CASRTGVSGRSYYNEQFF. The full variable domain, completed using reference TRBV28 and TRBJ2-1, is DVKVTQSSRYLVKRTGEKVFLECVQDMDHENMFWYRQDPGLGLRLIYFSYDVKMKEKGDIPEGYSVSREKKERFSLILESASTNQTSMYLCASRTGVSGRSYYNEQFFGPGTRLTVL.

The J gene is TRBJ2-5, the V gene TRBV14, with 7 positions matching TRBD2. The CDR3 consists of 15 residues. Germline trimming cut 4 bases from V and 6 bases from J; bases unmatched to any gene: 11. Per the germline V gene, CDR1 is SGHDN and CDR2 is FVKESK. The CDR3 coding sequence is TGTGCCAGCAGCCCCCAACGACTAGCCTGGCAGACCCAGTACTTC. It encodes CASSPQRLAWQTQYF.

The chain combines TRBV7-2 with TRBJ2-3, with TRBD1 as a possible D gene (5 bases). The V end was cut by 5 bases, the J end by 0 bases, with 9 bases between. Per the germline V gene, CDR1 is SGHTA and CDR2 is FQGNSA. This CDR3 has 14 amino acids. CDR3 in amino acids: CASSQGHSTDTQYF. CDR3 DNA: TGTGCCAGCAGCCAGGGCCACAGCACAGATACGCAGTATTTT.

V and J are TRBV6-5 and TRBJ1-4; 9 positions agree with TRBD1. Germline V gene data show CDR1 as MNHEY and CDR2 as SVGAGI. The V gene end was trimmed by 4 bases and the J gene end by 5 bases; junction bases not matched to a gene: 5. CDR3 length equals 15 residues. The CDR3 DNA sequence: TGTGCCAGCAGTTGGGGGGGGACAGGGAATGAAAAACTGTTTTTT. This translates into CASSWGGTGNEKLFF.

The V call is TRBV10-3, the J call TRBJ1-6; the match to TRBD1 covers 7 bases. The CDR3 extends over 15 amino acids. CDR1 is ENHRY and CDR2 is SYGVKD in the germline V gene. The V and J ends lost 6 bases and 4 bases, in that order; junction bases with no gene match: 6. CDR3 bases: TGTGCCATCAGGCCGGGACAGTCGTATAATTCACCCCTCCACTTT. It translates to CAIRPGQSYNSPLHF.

This chain joins TRBV30 and TRBJ2-2; 8 positions match TRBD1. The CDR3 sequence is 15 residues long. Germline V CDR1 and CDR2: GTSNPN, SVGIG (reference sequence). V lost 2 bases, J lost 6 bases, and 8 bases stayed unmatched. This chain's CDR3 is CAWSFRTGQSGELFF. The CDR3 DNA reads as TGTGCCTGGAGTTTCCGGACAGGGCAATCCGGGGAGCTGTTTTTT.

This chain joins TRBV7-2 and TRBJ1-1; no reliable D call. This CDR3 is built from 12 residues. CDR1 is SGHTA and CDR2 is FQGNSA in the germline V gene. Trimming stripped 1 base from V and 10 bases from J, with 10 bases between. DNA of the CDR3: TGTGCCAGCAGCTTAGATAGGCGTCTAGCTTTCTTT. Its translation: CASSLDRRLAFF.

V and J are TRBV2 and TRBJ1-2; the D gene is possibly TRBD1 (6 bases). Trimming removed 6 bases from V and 6 bases from J, with 11 bases in between. The V gene's germline CDR1 is SNHLY and CDR2 FYNNEI. CDR3 length: 12 amino acids. For the CDR3, the DNA is TGTGCCAGCAGAGGGGGGGAACATGGCTACACCTTC. It yields the protein CASRGGEHGYTF. Full variable domain (remainder filled in from reference TRBV2 and TRBJ1-2): EPEVTQTPSHQVTQMGQEVILRCVPISNHLYFYWYRQILGQKVEFLVSFYNNEISEKSEIFDDQFSVERPDGSNFTLKIRSTKLEDSAMYFCASRGGEHGYTFGSGTRLTVV.

CDR3 residues: CASSYGRNEAFF. The CDR3 DNA is TGTGCCAGCAGTTATGGACGGAATGAAGCTTTCTTT. The chain carries TRBV6-6 and TRBJ1-1, with no clear D. The CDR3 is made up of 12 amino acids. Trimming removed 3 bases from V and 7 bases from J, with 9 bases in between. Germline V gene data show CDR1 as MNHNY and CDR2 as SVGAGI (reference sequence).

This rearrangement joins TRBV3-1 (or the pseudogene TRBV3-2) to TRBJ1-2; D uncertain. The CDR3 contains 14 residues. Trimming took 3 bases from V and 6 from J, leaving 14 bases between them. Germline V gene sequence: CDR1 LGHDT, CDR2 YNNKEL (reference sequence). The CDR3 DNA is TGTGCCAGCAGCCATTTGGACCGTGCTGATGGCTACACCTTC. Amino acids: CASSHLDRADGYTF.